A selection of T cell receptor beta chains follows, all from one sample in a study of identical twins. TCRdb passed the 5' RACE reads through MiXCR, listing each CDR3 protein once. The sample yields more than 600,000 distinct CDR3 sequences, roughly 18% seen once. This sample was also put to use in a study of T cells expressing NK-cell markers.

The specimen was PBMCs. Receptors originate from a woman between 18 and 30 years old in good health. Each CDR3 is given with its conserved first and last residue. The order of the fields is J gene, D gene, V gene, clone size, CDR3 length, CDR3 protein, CDR3 DNA. D genes are given only for firm matches. The size of a clone is reported for some rows only, either as once, few or many, or as a class for expanded clones.

TRBJ2-5 | NA | TRBV5-1 | few | 10 | CASRIETQYF | TGCGCCAGCAGGATCGAGACCCAGTACTTC
TRBJ2-1 | NA | TRBV20-1 | few | 17 | CSARVFDSSSSYNEHFF | TGCAGTGCTAGAGTATTTGACTCCTCGAGCTCCTACAATGAGCATTTCTTC
TRBJ2-5 | NA | TRBV3-1 | NA | 14 | CASSFGQTQETQYF | TGTGCCAGCAGCTTCGGACAGACCCAAGAGACCCAGTACTTC
TRBJ1-1 | NA | TRBV18 | few | 15 | CASSPPLGRWTEAFF | TGTGCCAGCTCACCACCGCTGGGGCGATGGACTGAAGCTTTCTTT
TRBJ2-6 | NA | TRBV4-3 | few | 18 | CASSQEGSFYSGANVLTF | TGCGCCAGCAGCCAAGAGGGCAGCTTTTACTCTGGGGCCAACGTCCTGACTTTC
TRBJ2-7 | TRBD2 | TRBV20-1 | few | 14 | CSARRGGSPYEQYF | TGCAGTGCTAGACGGGGCGGGAGTCCCTACGAGCAGTACTTC
TRBJ2-1 | TRBD2 | TRBV20-1 | few | 15 | CSALALAGGPNEQFF | TGCAGTGCCCTCGCACTAGCGGGGGGGCCCAATGAGCAGTTCTTC
TRBJ1-4 | TRBD1 | TRBV4-1 | few | 23 | CASSQDAPLAPRQGGGGEKKLFF | TGCGCCAGCAGCCAAGATGCCCCTCTGGCCCCGCGACAAGGGGGCGGGGGAGAAAAAAAACTGTTTTTT
TRBJ2-5 | TRBD2 | TRBV5-1 | few | 14 | CASSHGLVGETQYF | TGCGCCAGCAGCCACGGACTAGTTGGCGAGACCCAGTACTTC
TRBJ1-2 | NA | TRBV7-2 | NA | 14 | CASSSVDRMGGYTF | TGTGCCAGCAGCTCCGTTGACAGGATGGGTGGCTACACCTTC
TRBJ2-3 | NA | TRBV5-1 | NA | 12 | CASSLVRGDEYF | TGCGCCAGCAGCTTGGTCCGGGGAGACGAGTATTTT
TRBJ2-1 | NA | TRBV7-9 | few | 15 | CASSLNPSSYNEQFF | TGTGCCAGCAGCTTAAATCCGAGCTCCTACAATGAGCAGTTCTTC
TRBJ2-7 | NA | TRBV6-5 | few | 12 | CASSGRGYEQYF | TGTGCCAGCAGTGGGAGAGGCTACGAGCAGTACTTC
TRBJ2-3 | TRBD2 | TRBV7-8 | few | 15 | CASSFKRGGPDTQYF | TGTGCCAGCAGCTTTAAGCGGGGGGGTCCGGATACGCAGTATTTT
TRBJ2-1 | NA | TRBV13 | NA | 18 | CASSLVSFSGASYNEQFF | TGTGCCAGCAGCTTAGTCTCGTTCTCTGGGGCCTCCTACAATGAGCAGTTCTTC
TRBJ2-7 | NA | TRBV29-1 | NA | 12 | CSVAGGLSEQYF | TGCAGCGTCGCCGGGGGCCTCTCTGAGCAGTACTTC
TRBJ1-5 | NA | TRBV18 | few | 14 | CASSPRSGSQPQHF | TGTGCCAGCTCACCACGGTCAGGGTCCCAGCCCCAGCATTTT
TRBJ2-5 | NA | TRBV7-9 | few | 14 | CASSLPQGKETQYF | TGTGCCAGCAGCTTGCCCCAGGGCAAAGAGACCCAGTACTTC
TRBJ2-1 | TRBD2 | TRBV18 | NA | 15 | CASSQGLAGSNEQFF | TGTGCCAGCTCACAAGGACTAGCGGGGAGCAATGAGCAGTTCTTC
TRBJ2-7 | NA | TRBV5-6 | few | 12 | CASSWQNYEQYF | TGTGCCAGCAGTTGGCAGAACTACGAGCAGTACTTC
TRBJ2-1 | NA | TRBV25-1 | NA | 15 | CASSEGGGQADEQFF | TGTGCCAGCAGTGAAGGGGGCGGCCAGGCCGATGAGCAGTTCTTC
TRBJ2-5 | NA | TRBV29-1 | NA | 12 | CSVGNSRETQYF | TGCAGCGTTGGTAACTCGAGGGAGACCCAGTACTTC
TRBJ2-7 | NA | TRBV3-1 | NA | 15 | CASSRWDPSSYEQYF | TGTGCCAGCAGCCGATGGGACCCGAGCTCCTACGAGCAGTACTTC